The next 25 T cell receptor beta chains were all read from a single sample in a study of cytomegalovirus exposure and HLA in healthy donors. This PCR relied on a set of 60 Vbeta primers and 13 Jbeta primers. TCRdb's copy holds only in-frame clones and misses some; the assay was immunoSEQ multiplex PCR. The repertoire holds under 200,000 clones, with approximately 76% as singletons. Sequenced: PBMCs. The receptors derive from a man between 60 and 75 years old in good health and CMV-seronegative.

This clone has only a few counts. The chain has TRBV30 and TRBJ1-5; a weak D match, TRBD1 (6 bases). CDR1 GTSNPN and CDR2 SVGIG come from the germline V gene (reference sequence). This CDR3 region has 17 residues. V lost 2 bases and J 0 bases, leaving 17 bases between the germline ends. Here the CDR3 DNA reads TGTGCCTGGAGTACGGGGGGAGGGGGACATAGCAATCAGCCCCAGCATTTT. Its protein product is CAWSTGGGGHSNQPQHF.

The CDR3 DNA reads TGTGCCAGCAGCTACCCTCAATCGCGGGGCTACACCTTC. Translation gives CASSYPQSRGYTF. The chain uses TRBV7-9 and TRBJ1-2; D unclear. CDR1 SEHNR and CDR2 FQNEAQ come from the germline V gene (reference sequence). Deletions cut 4 bases from V and 8 bases from J, with 14 bases between. This CDR3 is built from 13 residues. The full variable domain, with the rest looked up from reference TRBV7-9 and TRBJ1-2, is DTGVSQNPRHKITKRGQNVTFRCDPISEHNRLYWYRQTLGQGPEFLTYFQNEAQLEKSRLLSDRFSAERPKGSFSTLEIQRTEQGDSAMYLCASSYPQSRGYTFGSGTRLTVV.

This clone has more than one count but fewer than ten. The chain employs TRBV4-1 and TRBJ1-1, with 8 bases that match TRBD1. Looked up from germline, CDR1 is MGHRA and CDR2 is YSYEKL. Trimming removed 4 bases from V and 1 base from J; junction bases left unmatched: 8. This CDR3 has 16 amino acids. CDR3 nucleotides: TGCGCCAGCAGCCGAGGACAGGGAAACCCGAACACTGAAGCTTTCTTT. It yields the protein CASSRGQGNPNTEAFF.

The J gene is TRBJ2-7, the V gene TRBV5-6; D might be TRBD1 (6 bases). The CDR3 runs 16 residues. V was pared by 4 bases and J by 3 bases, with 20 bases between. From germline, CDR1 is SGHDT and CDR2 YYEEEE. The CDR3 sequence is CASSPQTGTSLYEQYF. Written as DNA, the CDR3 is TGTGCCAGCAGCCCCCAAACCGGGACAAGCCTCTACGAGCAGTACTTC.

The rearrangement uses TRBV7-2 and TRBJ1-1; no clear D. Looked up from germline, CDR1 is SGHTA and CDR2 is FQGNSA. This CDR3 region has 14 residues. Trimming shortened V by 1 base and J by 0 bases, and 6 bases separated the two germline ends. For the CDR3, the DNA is TGTGCCAGCAGCTTAGGCGGGCTGAACACTGAAGCTTTCTTT. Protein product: CASSLGGLNTEAFF.

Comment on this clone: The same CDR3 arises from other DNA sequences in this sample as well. As DNA, the CDR3 is TGTGCCAGCAGCTTAGGGGGGGGGTTACAAGAGACCCAGTACTTC. It is translated as CASSLGGGLQETQYF. The rearrangement joins TRBV7-2 to TRBJ2-5; 7 nucleotides align to TRBD2. The ends lost 1 base at V and 2 bases at J; junction bases unmatched: 4. Germline loops: CDR1 SGHTA, CDR2 FQGNSA. This CDR3 is built from 15 residues.

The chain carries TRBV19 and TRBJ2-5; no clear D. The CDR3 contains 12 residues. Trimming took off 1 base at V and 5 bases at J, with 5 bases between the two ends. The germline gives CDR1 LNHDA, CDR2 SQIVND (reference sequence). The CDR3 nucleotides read TGTGCCAGTAGTATAGGGCGGGAGACCCAGTACTTC. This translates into CASSIGRETQYF.

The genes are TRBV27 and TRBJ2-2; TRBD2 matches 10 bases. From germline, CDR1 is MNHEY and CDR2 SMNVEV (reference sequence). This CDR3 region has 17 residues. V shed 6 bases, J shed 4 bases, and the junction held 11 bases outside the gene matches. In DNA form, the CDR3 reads TGTGCCAGCAGACAAACTATGGGGACTAGCGCCACCGGGGAGCTGTTTTTT. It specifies CASRQTMGTSATGELFF.

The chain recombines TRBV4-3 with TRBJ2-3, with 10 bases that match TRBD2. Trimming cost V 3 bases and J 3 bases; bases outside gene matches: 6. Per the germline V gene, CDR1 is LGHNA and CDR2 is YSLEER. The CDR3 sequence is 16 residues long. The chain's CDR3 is CASSQDYSGRTDTQYF. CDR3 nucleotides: TGCGCCAGCAGCCAGGATTATAGCGGGAGGACAGATACGCAGTATTTT.

The CDR3 DNA reads as TGTGCCACCGCCGACAGCCTAAATGAAAAACTGTTTTTT. It codes for CATADSLNEKLFF. The chain couples TRBV2 to TRBJ1-4; a possible D gene is TRBD1 (5 bases). Germline V gene sequence: CDR1 SNHLY, CDR2 FYNNEI. V was shortened by 10 bases and J by 5 bases, with 14 bases between the two germline ends. There are 13 residues in the CDR3.

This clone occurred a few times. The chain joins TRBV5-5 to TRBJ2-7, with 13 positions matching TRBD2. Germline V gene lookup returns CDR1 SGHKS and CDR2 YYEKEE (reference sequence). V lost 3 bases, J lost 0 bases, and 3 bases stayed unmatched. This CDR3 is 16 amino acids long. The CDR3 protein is CASSSTSGGTSYEQYF. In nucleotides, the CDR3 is TGTGCCAGCAGCTCGACTAGCGGGGGGACCTCCTACGAGCAGTACTTC.

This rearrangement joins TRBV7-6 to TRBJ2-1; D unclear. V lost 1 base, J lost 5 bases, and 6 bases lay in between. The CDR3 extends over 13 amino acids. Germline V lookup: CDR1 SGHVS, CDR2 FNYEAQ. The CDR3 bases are TGTGCCAGCAGCTTAGGACGGGACAATGAGCAGTTCTTC. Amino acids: CASSLGRDNEQFF.

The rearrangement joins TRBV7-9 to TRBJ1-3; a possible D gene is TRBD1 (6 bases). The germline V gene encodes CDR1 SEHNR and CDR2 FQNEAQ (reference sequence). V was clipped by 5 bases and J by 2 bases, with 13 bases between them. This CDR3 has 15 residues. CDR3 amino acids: CASSPQGGAGNTIYF. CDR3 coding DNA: TGTGCCAGCAGCCCACAGGGTGGTGCTGGAAACACCATATATTTT.

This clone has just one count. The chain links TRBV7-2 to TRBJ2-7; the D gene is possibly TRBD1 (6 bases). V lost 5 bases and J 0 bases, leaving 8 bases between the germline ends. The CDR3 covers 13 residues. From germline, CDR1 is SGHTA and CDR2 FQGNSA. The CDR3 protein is CASSLDSSYEQYF. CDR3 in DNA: TGTGCCAGCAGCCTGGACAGCTCCTACGAGCAGTACTTC.

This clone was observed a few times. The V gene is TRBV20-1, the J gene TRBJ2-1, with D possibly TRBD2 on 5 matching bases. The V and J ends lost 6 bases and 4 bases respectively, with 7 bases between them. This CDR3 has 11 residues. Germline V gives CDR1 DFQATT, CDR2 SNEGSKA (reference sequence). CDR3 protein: CSAGLYNEQFF. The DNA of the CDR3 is TGCAGTGCAGGACTGTACAATGAGCAGTTCTTC.

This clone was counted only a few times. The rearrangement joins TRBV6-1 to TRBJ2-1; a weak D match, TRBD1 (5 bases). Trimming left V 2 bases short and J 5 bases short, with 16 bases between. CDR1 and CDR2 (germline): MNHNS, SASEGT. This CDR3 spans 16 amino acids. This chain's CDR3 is CASSESIGDSNNEQFF. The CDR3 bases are TGTGCCAGCAGTGAAAGTATCGGAGACAGCAACAATGAGCAGTTCTTC.

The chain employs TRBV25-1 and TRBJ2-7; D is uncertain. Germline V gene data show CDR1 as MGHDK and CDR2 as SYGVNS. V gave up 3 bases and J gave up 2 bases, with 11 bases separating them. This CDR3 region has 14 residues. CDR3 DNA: TGTGCCAGCAGTGATCCGACTCTCACCTACGAGCAGTACTTC. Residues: CASSDPTLTYEQYF.

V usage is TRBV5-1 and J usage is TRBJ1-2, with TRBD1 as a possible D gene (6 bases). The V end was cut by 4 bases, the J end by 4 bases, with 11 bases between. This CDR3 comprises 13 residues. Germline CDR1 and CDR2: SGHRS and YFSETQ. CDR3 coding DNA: TGCGCCAGCAGCCCCCAGGGGAGCTATGGCTACACCTTC. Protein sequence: CASSPQGSYGYTF. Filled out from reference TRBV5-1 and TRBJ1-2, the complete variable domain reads KAGVTQTPRYLIKTRGQQVTLSCSPISGHRSVSWYQQTPGQGLQFLFEYFSETQRNKGNFPGRFSGRQFSNSRSEMNVSTLELGDSALYLCASSPQGSYGYTFGSGTRLTVV.

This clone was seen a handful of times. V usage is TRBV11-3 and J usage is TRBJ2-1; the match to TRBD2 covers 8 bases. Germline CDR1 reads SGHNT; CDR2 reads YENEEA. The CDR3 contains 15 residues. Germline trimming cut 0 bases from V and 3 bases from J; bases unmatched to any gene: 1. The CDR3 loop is CASSLELAVYNEQFF. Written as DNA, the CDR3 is TGTGCCAGCAGCTTAGAACTAGCGGTCTACAATGAGCAGTTCTTC.

CDR3 residues: CASSLQGSAEEQYF. The CDR3, as DNA: TGTGCCAGCAGTTTACAGGGGTCCGCCGAGGAGCAGTACTTC. J is TRBJ2-7 and V is TRBV6-6; 7 bases line up with TRBD1. Germline V CDR1 and CDR2: MNHNY, SVGAGI (reference sequence). This CDR3 region has 14 residues. With V trimmed by 4 bases and J by 7 bases, 10 bases remained unmatched.

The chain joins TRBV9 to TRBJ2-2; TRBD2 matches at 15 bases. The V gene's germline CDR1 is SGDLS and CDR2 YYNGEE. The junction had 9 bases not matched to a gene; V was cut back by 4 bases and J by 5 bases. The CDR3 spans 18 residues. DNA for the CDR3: TGTGCCAGCAGCCTTGGGACTAGCGGGAGGAGGCTAACCGGGGAGCTGTTTTTT. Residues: CASSLGTSGRRLTGELFF.

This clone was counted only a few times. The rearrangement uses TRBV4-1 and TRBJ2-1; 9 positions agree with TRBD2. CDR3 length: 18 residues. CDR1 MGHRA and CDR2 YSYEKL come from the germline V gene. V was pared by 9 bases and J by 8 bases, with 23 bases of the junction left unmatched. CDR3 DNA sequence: TGCGCCAGGCCTCCCTGGAGGAAGCGGGAGGTCCCGTGGGATGAGCAGTTCTTC. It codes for CARPPWRKREVPWDEQFF.

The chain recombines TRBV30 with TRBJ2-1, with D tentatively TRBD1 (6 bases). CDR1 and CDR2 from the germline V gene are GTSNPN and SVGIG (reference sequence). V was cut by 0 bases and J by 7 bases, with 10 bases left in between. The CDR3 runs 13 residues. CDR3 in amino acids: CAWSVTGLNEQFF. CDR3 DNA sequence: TGTGCCTGGAGTGTAACAGGGTTGAATGAGCAGTTCTTC. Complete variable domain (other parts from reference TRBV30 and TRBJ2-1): SQTIHQWPATLVQPVGSPLSLECTVEGTSNPNLYWYRQAAGRGLQLLFYSVGIGQISSEVPQNLSASRPQDRQFILSSKKLLLSDSGFYLCAWSVTGLNEQFFGPGTRLTVL.

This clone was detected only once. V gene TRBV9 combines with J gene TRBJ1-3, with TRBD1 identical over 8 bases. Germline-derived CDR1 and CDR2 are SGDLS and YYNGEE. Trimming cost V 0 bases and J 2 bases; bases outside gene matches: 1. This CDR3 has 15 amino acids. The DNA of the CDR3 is TGTGCCAGCAGCGTAGGGACAGGGACTGGAAACACCATATATTTT. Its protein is CASSVGTGTGNTIYF.

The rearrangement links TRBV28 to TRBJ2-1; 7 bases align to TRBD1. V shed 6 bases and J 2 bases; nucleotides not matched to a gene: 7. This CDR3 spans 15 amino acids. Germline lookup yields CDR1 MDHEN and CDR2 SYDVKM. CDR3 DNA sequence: TGTGCCAGCAGGGACCGACAGGGCGCCTACAATGAGCAGTTCTTC. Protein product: CASRDRQGAYNEQFF.